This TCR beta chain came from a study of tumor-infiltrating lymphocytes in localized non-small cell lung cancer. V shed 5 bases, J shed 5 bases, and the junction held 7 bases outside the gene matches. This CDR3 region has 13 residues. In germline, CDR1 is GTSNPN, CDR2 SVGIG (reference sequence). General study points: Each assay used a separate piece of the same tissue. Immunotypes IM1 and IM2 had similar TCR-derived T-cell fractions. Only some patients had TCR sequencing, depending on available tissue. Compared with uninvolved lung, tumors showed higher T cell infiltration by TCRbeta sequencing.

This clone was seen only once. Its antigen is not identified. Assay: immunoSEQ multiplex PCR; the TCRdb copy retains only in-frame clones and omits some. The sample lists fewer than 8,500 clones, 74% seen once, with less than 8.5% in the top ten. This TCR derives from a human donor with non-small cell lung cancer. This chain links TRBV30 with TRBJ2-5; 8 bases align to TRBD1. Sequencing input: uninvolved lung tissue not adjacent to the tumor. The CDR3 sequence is CAWGLQGEETQYF. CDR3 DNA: TGTGCCTGGGGTCTACAGGGGGAGGAGACCCAGTACTTC.